The rows below give T cell receptor beta chains drawn from one sample of a study of T-cell memory formation after mild COVID-19. A single record per CDR3 protein comes from TCRdb applying MiXCR to the 5' RACE reads. The top ten clones hold under 25% of a sample with about 430,000 distinct CDR3 sequences, approximately 18% of them seen once. Sequenced sample: PBMCs or a T cell subset sorted from them (not recorded which). These receptors all come from a man aged 18 to 35 who had mild COVID-19 (a few samples of this study predate the infection). Cell type and time point are not known. Each CDR3 is given with its conserved first and last residue. The order of the fields is J gene, D gene, V gene, clone size, CDR3 protein, CDR3 DNA. The D gene is left open where the match is weak. Expanded clones get a size class; other rows say once, few or many, or leave the size out.

j_gene: TRBJ1-1; d_gene: .; v_gene: TRBV7-9; abundance: few; CDR3aa: CASSQDGYTEAFF; CDR3nt: TGTGCCAGCAGCCAGGACGGCTACACTGAAGCTTTCTTT
j_gene: TRBJ1-1; d_gene: .; v_gene: TRBV20-1; abundance: few; CDR3aa: CSASSPLGTEAFF; CDR3nt: TGCAGTGCTAGTTCCCCTCTAGGGACTGAAGCTTTCTTT
j_gene: TRBJ1-5; d_gene: .; v_gene: TRBV7-2; abundance: many; CDR3aa: CASRRGNSNQPQHF; CDR3nt: TGTGCCAGCAGGAGGGGAAATAGCAATCAGCCCCAGCATTTT
j_gene: TRBJ1-2; d_gene: TRBD1; v_gene: TRBV7-9; abundance: .; CDR3aa: CASSPQGVGGYTF; CDR3nt: TGTGCCAGCAGCCCACAGGGGGTTGGAGGCTACACCTTC
j_gene: TRBJ2-1; d_gene: TRBD2; v_gene: TRBV3-1; abundance: .; CDR3aa: CASSAVLAGGTESSYNEQFF; CDR3nt: TGTGCCAGCAGCGCCGTACTAGCGGGGGGCACAGAGAGCTCCTACAATGAGCAGTTCTTC
j_gene: TRBJ1-1; d_gene: .; v_gene: TRBV29-1; abundance: many; CDR3aa: CSVGGTEAFF; CDR3nt: TGCAGCGTTGGGGGGACTGAAGCTTTCTTT
j_gene: TRBJ2-1; d_gene: .; v_gene: TRBV20-1; abundance: few; CDR3aa: CSASRVSEGNEQFF; CDR3nt: TGCAGTGCTAGTAGGGTGTCGGAGGGGAATGAGCAGTTCTTC
j_gene: TRBJ2-1; d_gene: TRBD2; v_gene: TRBV7-6; abundance: few; CDR3aa: CASSLRGSGYGEQFF; CDR3nt: TGTGCCAGCAGCTTAAGAGGTAGCGGGTACGGTGAGCAGTTCTTC
j_gene: TRBJ1-1; d_gene: TRBD1; v_gene: TRBV5-1; abundance: few; CDR3aa: CASSPRTGDMTEAFF; CDR3nt: TGCGCCAGCAGCCCCAGGACAGGGGATATGACTGAAGCTTTCTTT
j_gene: TRBJ2-2; d_gene: .; v_gene: TRBV5-1; abundance: .; CDR3aa: CASRLAKAGELGELFF; CDR3nt: TGCGCCAGCAGATTGGCCAAGGCAGGGGAACTCGGGGAGCTGTTTTTT
j_gene: TRBJ2-2; d_gene: TRBD1; v_gene: TRBV4-1; abundance: .; CDR3aa: CASSQHPGTGNTGELFF; CDR3nt: TGCGCCAGCAGCCAACATCCCGGGACAGGGAACACCGGGGAGCTGTTTTTT
j_gene: TRBJ2-3; d_gene: .; v_gene: TRBV9; abundance: .; CDR3aa: CASSPLGSADTQYF; CDR3nt: TGTGCCAGCAGCCCACTCGGCTCTGCAGATACGCAGTATTTT
j_gene: TRBJ2-1; d_gene: .; v_gene: TRBV7-9; abundance: .; CDR3aa: CASSLLLAPNEQFF; CDR3nt: TGTGCCAGCAGCCTACTCCTAGCCCCCAATGAGCAGTTCTTC
j_gene: TRBJ1-1; d_gene: .; v_gene: TRBV6-5; abundance: .; CDR3aa: CASSTATGNTEAFF; CDR3nt: TGTGCCAGCAGTACTGCGACAGGGAACACTGAAGCTTTCTTT
j_gene: TRBJ2-5; d_gene: TRBD1; v_gene: TRBV5-1; abundance: many; CDR3aa: CASSSGTAQETQYF; CDR3nt: TGCGCCAGCAGCTCCGGGACAGCTCAAGAGACCCAGTACTTC
j_gene: TRBJ2-5; d_gene: .; v_gene: TRBV5-1; abundance: few; CDR3aa: CASSSTWTTKETQYF; CDR3nt: TGCGCCAGCAGCTCGACCTGGACAACAAAAGAGACCCAGTACTTC
j_gene: TRBJ2-1; d_gene: .; v_gene: TRBV29-1; abundance: .; CDR3aa: CSVGGFQGAEQFF; CDR3nt: TGCAGCGTTGGTGGCTTCCAGGGCGCTGAGCAGTTCTTC
j_gene: TRBJ2-5; d_gene: .; v_gene: TRBV27; abundance: .; CDR3aa: CASSFSRGSETQYF; CDR3nt: TGTGCCAGCAGTTTTAGCAGGGGATCAGAGACCCAGTACTTC
j_gene: TRBJ2-1; d_gene: .; v_gene: TRBV12-3/TRBV12-4; abundance: many; CDR3aa: CASSLAVVEQFF; CDR3nt: TGTGCCAGCAGTTTAGCGGTGGTTGAGCAGTTCTTC
j_gene: TRBJ1-6; d_gene: TRBD1; v_gene: TRBV7-2; abundance: few; CDR3aa: CASSLRQGLSYNSPLHF; CDR3nt: TGTGCCAGCAGCCTGCGACAGGGTCTCTCCTATAATTCACCCCTCCACTTT
j_gene: TRBJ2-7; d_gene: TRBD2; v_gene: TRBV5-4; abundance: .; CDR3aa: CASSRRASGGSYEQYF; CDR3nt: TGTGCCAGCAGCCGACGGGCGAGCGGGGGTTCCTACGAGCAGTACTTC
j_gene: TRBJ1-1; d_gene: TRBD1; v_gene: TRBV7-2; abundance: many; CDR3aa: CASSSQGGTEAFF; CDR3nt: TGCGCCAGCAGCTCGCAGGGGGGGACTGAAGCTTTCTTT
j_gene: TRBJ2-3; d_gene: TRBD2; v_gene: TRBV5-1; abundance: few; CDR3aa: CASSLETTGTITDTQYF; CDR3nt: TGCGCCAGCAGCTTGGAGACAACCGGGACTATCACAGATACGCAGTATTTT
j_gene: TRBJ1-3; d_gene: .; v_gene: TRBV12-3/TRBV12-4; abundance: .; CDR3aa: CASSREMGNTIYF; CDR3nt: TGTGCCAGCAGTCGGGAGATGGGAAACACCATATATTTT
j_gene: TRBJ1-1; d_gene: .; v_gene: TRBV4-1; abundance: .; CDR3aa: CASSRLPGAEAFF; CDR3nt: TGCGCCAGCAGCCGCCTCCCGGGGGCTGAAGCTTTCTTT
j_gene: TRBJ2-3; d_gene: TRBD1; v_gene: TRBV30; abundance: .; CDR3aa: CAGKGAASTDTQYF; CDR3nt: TGTGCCGGGAAGGGGGCGGCTAGCACAGATACGCAGTATTTT
j_gene: TRBJ1-4; d_gene: .; v_gene: TRBV7-2; abundance: .; CDR3aa: CASSSGGSEKLFF; CDR3nt: TGTGCCAGCAGCTCCGGGGGATCTGAAAAACTGTTTTTT
j_gene: TRBJ1-5; d_gene: TRBD1; v_gene: TRBV15; abundance: .; CDR3aa: CATDRACQPQHF; CDR3nt: TGTGCCACGGACAGGGCGTGTCAGCCCCAGCATTTT
j_gene: TRBJ1-1; d_gene: .; v_gene: TRBV7-2; abundance: .; CDR3aa: CASSSHIESEAFF; CDR3nt: TGTGCCAGCAGCTCACATATCGAGTCTGAAGCTTTCTTT
j_gene: TRBJ2-2; d_gene: .; v_gene: TRBV18; abundance: .; CDR3aa: CASSPPPPGRLTGELFF; CDR3nt: TGTGCCAGCTCACCGCCCCCCCCGGGCCGTTTAACCGGGGAGCTGTTTTTT
j_gene: TRBJ2-7; d_gene: .; v_gene: TRBV28; abundance: few; CDR3aa: CASSSGYYEQYF; CDR3nt: TGTGCCAGCAGTTCAGGCTACTACGAGCAGTACTTC
j_gene: TRBJ2-5; d_gene: TRBD1; v_gene: TRBV4-1; abundance: few; CDR3aa: CASSQEQGSETQYF; CDR3nt: TGCGCCAGCAGCCAGGAACAGGGGTCGGAGACCCAGTACTTC
j_gene: TRBJ2-7; d_gene: .; v_gene: TRBV6-6; abundance: .; CDR3aa: CASSPILRAYQDEQYF; CDR3nt: TGTGCCAGCAGCCCCATTTTGAGGGCTTATCAGGACGAGCAGTACTTC
j_gene: TRBJ1-3; d_gene: TRBD1; v_gene: TRBV5-1; abundance: .; CDR3aa: CASSGTGQGTGNTIYF; CDR3nt: TGCGCCAGCAGCGGGACGGGACAGGGGACTGGAAACACCATATATTTT
j_gene: TRBJ1-4; d_gene: TRBD1; v_gene: TRBV5-1; abundance: .; CDR3aa: CASRSGQGNEKLFF; CDR3nt: TGCGCCAGCAGGTCGGGACAGGGTAATGAAAAACTGTTTTTT
j_gene: TRBJ2-3; d_gene: .; v_gene: TRBV5-1; abundance: .; CDR3aa: CASSRAGLGTDTQYF; CDR3nt: TGCGCCAGCAGCCGGGCGGGGCTTGGCACAGATACGCAGTATTTT
j_gene: TRBJ2-2; d_gene: .; v_gene: TRBV12-3/TRBV12-4; abundance: many; CDR3aa: CASERSTNTGELFF; CDR3nt: TGTGCCAGTGAGAGGTCCACGAACACCGGGGAGCTGTTTTTT
j_gene: TRBJ2-7; d_gene: .; v_gene: TRBV6-5; abundance: .; CDR3aa: CASSYPVGGYYEQYF; CDR3nt: TGTGCCAGCAGTTATCCGGTCGGGGGATACTACGAGCAGTACTTC
j_gene: TRBJ2-1; d_gene: .; v_gene: TRBV4-3; abundance: .; CDR3aa: CASSRRRGFNEQFF; CDR3nt: TGCGCCAGCAGCCGGCGCAGGGGTTTTAATGAGCAGTTCTTC
j_gene: TRBJ1-2; d_gene: .; v_gene: TRBV20-1; abundance: .; CDR3aa: CSATDINYGYTF; CDR3nt: TGCAGTGCTACTGACATTAACTATGGCTACACCTTC
j_gene: TRBJ2-1; d_gene: TRBD2; v_gene: TRBV10-3; abundance: .; CDR3aa: CDITRQLSGGYYNEQFF; CDR3nt: TGTGACATCACCCGCCAGTTAAGCGGGGGTTACTACAATGAGCAGTTCTTC
j_gene: TRBJ2-3; d_gene: .; v_gene: TRBV24-1; abundance: few; CDR3aa: CATSVTDTQYF; CDR3nt: TGTGCCACCAGTGTGACGGATACGCAGTATTTT
j_gene: TRBJ1-1; d_gene: .; v_gene: TRBV7-8; abundance: .; CDR3aa: CASRRGGGNTEAFF; CDR3nt: TGTGCCAGCAGGCGGGGGGGAGGGAACACTGAAGCTTTCTTT
j_gene: TRBJ2-5; d_gene: .; v_gene: TRBV5-1; abundance: .; CDR3aa: CASSFAPGPPETQYF; CDR3nt: TGCGCCAGCAGCTTCGCCCCAGGACCCCCAGAGACCCAGTACTTC
j_gene: TRBJ2-1; d_gene: TRBD2; v_gene: TRBV11-2; abundance: few; CDR3aa: CASTSTSGRREQFF; CDR3nt: TGTGCCAGCACCTCGACTAGCGGGCGGAGGGAGCAGTTCTTC
j_gene: TRBJ1-1; d_gene: .; v_gene: TRBV28; abundance: .; CDR3aa: CASSKTVAPEAFF; CDR3nt: TGTGCCAGCAGTAAGACTGTAGCGCCTGAAGCTTTCTTT
j_gene: TRBJ1-5; d_gene: TRBD1; v_gene: TRBV12-3/TRBV12-4; abundance: .; CDR3aa: CASSEIVGTGYSNHPQHF; CDR3nt: TGTGCCAGCAGCGAGATTGTTGGGACAGGGTATAGCAATCATCCCCAGCATTTT